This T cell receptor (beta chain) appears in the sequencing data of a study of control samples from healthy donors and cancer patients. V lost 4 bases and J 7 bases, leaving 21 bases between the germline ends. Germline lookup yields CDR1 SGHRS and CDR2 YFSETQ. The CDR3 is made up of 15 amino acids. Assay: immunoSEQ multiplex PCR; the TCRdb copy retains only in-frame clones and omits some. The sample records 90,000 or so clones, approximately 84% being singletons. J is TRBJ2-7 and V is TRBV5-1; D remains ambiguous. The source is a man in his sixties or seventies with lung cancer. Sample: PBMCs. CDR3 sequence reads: CASSPRAAERIEQYF. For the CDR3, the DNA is TGCGCCAGCAGCCCAAGGGCAGCAGAGCGTATAGAGCAGTACTTC. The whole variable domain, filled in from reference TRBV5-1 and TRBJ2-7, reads KAGVTQTPRYLIKTRGQQVTLSCSPISGHRSVSWYQQTPGQGLQFLFEYFSETQRNKGNFPGRFSGRQFSNSRSEMNVSTLELGDSALYLCASSPRAAERIEQYFGPGTRLTVT.